This is a list of T cell receptor beta chains from one sample in a study of cytomegalovirus exposure and HLA in healthy donors. The protocol was immunoSEQ multiplex PCR, while the TCRdb copy is restricted to in-frame clones and leaves out a portion. The sample yields some 80,000 clones, less than 80% seen once. Input material: PBMCs. Receptor source: a human donor in good health. The conserved cysteine and the conserved F or W are not part of the CDR3 here. Fields, in order: V gene, clone size, D gene, CDR3 protein. The D gene is left open where the match is weak. Not all rows give a size; the values are once, few, many and, for expanded clones, a class.

>TRBV9|NA|TRBD2
ASSASSGGLYNEQF
>TRBV2|NA|NA
ATRAGGAPNTEAF
>TRBV5-1|once|NA
ASSLGQAQGEAF
>TRBV18|NA|NA
ASSSGYQETQY
>TRBV27|NA|NA
ASSLLGGGTEAF
>TRBV7-2|few|NA
ASSLGDTIGNSPLH
>TRBV5-6|NA|TRBD1
ASSPDRGISPLN
>TRBV4-3|NA|TRBD2
ASSQEGLAGGPYEQY
>TRBV5-1|NA|TRBD2
ASSLVLRGGGTQY
>TRBV7-6|once|NA
ASSSNRADTQY
>TRBV2|NA|TRBD1
ASSGQGGLYH
>TRBV19|NA|TRBD1
ASRDRGYSNQPQH
>TRBV5-4|once|TRBD1
ASSARTGAGGEAF
>TRBV6-5|NA|NA
ASSYSGGSYNEQF
>TRBV2|NA|TRBD1
ATSLGTGAETQY
>TRBV5-1|once|TRBD1
ASSLEGQGLMGLNTEAF
>TRBV29-1|NA|NA
SVAGEGRYGYP
>TRBV5-6|NA|TRBD2
ASSRGVYEQY
>TRBV5-1|NA|NA
ASRTGSGPYEQY
>TRBV5-1|NA|TRBD1
ASRPGQGLTYEQY
>TRBV7-9|NA|NA
ASSRGGTEAF
>TRBV15|NA|NA
ATSLSGGLETQY
>TRBV5-6|NA|NA
ASSQRGISVNSPLH
>TRBV29-1|NA|TRBD1
SVEAQGASDTQY
>TRBV4-2|NA|NA
ASSQGGDRTGELF
>TRBV5-1|NA|NA
ASREVSGANVLT
>TRBV5-6|few|TRBD1
ASRGDRLIGGYT
>TRBV7-9|NA|NA
ASSPSGGVGDTQY
>TRBV19|few|TRBD1
ASSYTGVPEAF
>TRBV27|NA|TRBD1
ASSTGQGVTEAF
>TRBV2|NA|NA
ASSGPRDSNQPQH
>TRBV7-9|NA|NA
ASSLGQTFATEAF
>TRBV29-1|NA|TRBD1
SVEWTGASYEQY
>TRBV27|NA|NA
ASSSRGFLAEAF
>TRBV9|NA|TRBD2
ASSASLAVAGGLF
>TRBV4-3|NA|NA
ASSQDGLPQETQY
>TRBV27|NA|TRBD1
ASSSGQGAYTEAF
>TRBV30|NA|TRBD1
AWSPGGEQY
>TRBV7-6|NA|TRBD1
ASSSRTGTYEQY
>TRBV15|NA|TRBD1
ATSRNIGTDYGYT
>TRBV5-4|NA|TRBD2
ASSLGLAGDEGDTQY
>TRBV7-9|NA|NA
ASSLAGTASGYT
>TRBV4-1|few|NA
ASSIRYSNTEAF
>TRBV10-1|NA|TRBD2
ASSPAPGGTQY
>TRBV6-1|few|TRBD2
ATARLAGTFDEQY
>TRBV29-1|NA|TRBD1
SVKPRGQGLETQY
>TRBV9|NA|NA
ASSEDRGHEQY
>TRBV5-4|NA|TRBD1
ASSFQDRVEYFQY
>TRBV5-6|large|TRBD1
ASSLFGQGGNTEAF
>TRBV19|NA|NA
ASSIARGPEAF